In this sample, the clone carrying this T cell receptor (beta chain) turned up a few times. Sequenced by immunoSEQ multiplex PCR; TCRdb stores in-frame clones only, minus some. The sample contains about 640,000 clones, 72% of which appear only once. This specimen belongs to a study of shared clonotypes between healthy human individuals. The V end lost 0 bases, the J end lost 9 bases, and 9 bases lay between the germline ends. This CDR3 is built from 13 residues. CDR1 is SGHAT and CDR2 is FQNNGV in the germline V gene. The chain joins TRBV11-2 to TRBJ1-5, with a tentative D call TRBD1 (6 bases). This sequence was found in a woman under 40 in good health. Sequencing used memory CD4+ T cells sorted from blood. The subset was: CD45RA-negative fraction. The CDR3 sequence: CASSLDQGRPQHF. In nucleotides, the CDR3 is TGTGCCAGCAGCTTAGATCAGGGGCGGCCCCAGCATTTT.